This T cell receptor beta chain stems from a study of blood T cell repertoires in COVID-19. Study-level information: Samples of COVID-19 (acute and convalescent) were obtained from the United States, Italy and Spain. The cDNA or gDNA used as material had been derived from T cells, B-cell-depleted T cells, or PBMCs.

Trimming took 3 bases from V and 3 from J; bases not matched to a gene: 6. The germline V gene has CDR1 DFQATT and CDR2 SNEGSKA (reference sequence). The CDR3 extends over 15 amino acids. Authors' methods: Scientists estimated how many nucleated cells there were by amplifying reference gene primers. Libraries were prepared by immunoSEQ multiplex PCR; TCRdb keeps only in-frame clonotypes and omits some of them. V and J calls and clone size are those listed in that table; D and trimming were worked out from the DNA. The sample consists of roughly 250,000 clones, around nine tenths of them appearing once.

This clonotype originated in a woman aged 40 to 55 who had recovered from COVID-19. Material for sequencing was peripheral blood. This chain connects TRBV20-1 to TRBJ2-3; 10 bases fit TRBD2. As DNA, the CDR3 is TGCAGTGCTAGTGCTAGCGGGAGTGGGACAGATACGCAGTATTTT. It codes for CSASASGSGTDTQYF.